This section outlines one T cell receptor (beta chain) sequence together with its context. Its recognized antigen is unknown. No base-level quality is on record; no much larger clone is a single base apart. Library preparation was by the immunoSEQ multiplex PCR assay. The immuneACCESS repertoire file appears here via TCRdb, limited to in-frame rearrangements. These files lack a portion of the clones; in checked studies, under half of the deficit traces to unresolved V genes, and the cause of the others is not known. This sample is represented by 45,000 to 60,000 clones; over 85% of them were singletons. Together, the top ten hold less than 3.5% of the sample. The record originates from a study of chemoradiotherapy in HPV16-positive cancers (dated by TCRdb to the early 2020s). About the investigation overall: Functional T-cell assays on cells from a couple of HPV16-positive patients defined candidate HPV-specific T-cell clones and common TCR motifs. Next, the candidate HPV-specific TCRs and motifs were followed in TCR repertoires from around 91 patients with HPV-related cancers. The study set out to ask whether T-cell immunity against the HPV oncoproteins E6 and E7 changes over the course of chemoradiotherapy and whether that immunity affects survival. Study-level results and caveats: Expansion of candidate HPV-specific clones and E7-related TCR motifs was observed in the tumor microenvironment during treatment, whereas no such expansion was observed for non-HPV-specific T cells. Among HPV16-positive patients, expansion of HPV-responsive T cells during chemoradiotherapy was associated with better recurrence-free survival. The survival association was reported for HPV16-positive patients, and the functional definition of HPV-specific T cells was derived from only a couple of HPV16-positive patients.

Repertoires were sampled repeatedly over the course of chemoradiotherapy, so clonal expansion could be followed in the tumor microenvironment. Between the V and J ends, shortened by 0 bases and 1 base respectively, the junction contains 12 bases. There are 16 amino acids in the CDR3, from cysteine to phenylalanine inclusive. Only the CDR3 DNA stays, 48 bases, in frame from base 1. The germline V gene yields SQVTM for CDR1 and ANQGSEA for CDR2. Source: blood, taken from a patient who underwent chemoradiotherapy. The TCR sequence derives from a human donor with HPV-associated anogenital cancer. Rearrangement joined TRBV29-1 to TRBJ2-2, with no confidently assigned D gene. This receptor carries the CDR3 CSVEDLRRQNTGELFF. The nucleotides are TGCAGCGTTGAAGATCTAAGGCGCCAGAACACCGGGGAGCTGTTTTTT.